These T cell receptor beta chains were read from a single sample in a study of T cell responses to AZD1222 COVID-19 vaccine. Some clones are missing from TCRdb's copy, which holds only in-frame ones; the method was immunoSEQ multiplex PCR. Of some 130,000 clones in the sample, 84% are singletons; the top ten hold 4.1%. This specimen consisted of peripheral blood, obtained on day 0 of AZD1222 vaccination. The receptors come from an adult in good health. Both conserved end residues are part of each CDR3. Each record gives: D gene, V gene, J gene, clone size, CDR3 protein, CDR3 DNA. The D gene is left open where the match is weak. The size entry is marked missing in some rows and otherwise reads once, few, many or a size class.

d_gene: TRBD1; v_gene: TRBV6-5; j_gene: TRBJ2-1; abundance: NA; CDR3aa: CASRPEDRVKQFF; CDR3nt: TGTGCCAGCAGACCCGAAGACAGGGTAAAGCAGTTCTTC
d_gene: NA; v_gene: TRBV5-1; j_gene: TRBJ1-2; abundance: NA; CDR3aa: CASSETAPYGYTF; CDR3nt: TGCGCCAGCAGCGAGACAGCCCCCTATGGCTACACCTTC
d_gene: NA; v_gene: TRBV18; j_gene: TRBJ1-2; abundance: NA; CDR3aa: CASSPSGTPYGYTF; CDR3nt: TGTGCCAGCTCACCGTCGGGGACCCCCTATGGCTACACCTTC
d_gene: NA; v_gene: TRBV2; j_gene: TRBJ1-2; abundance: NA; CDR3aa: CASSEWRVTYGYTF; CDR3nt: TGTGCCAGCAGTGAATGGAGAGTTACCTATGGCTACACCTTC
d_gene: TRBD2; v_gene: TRBV19; j_gene: TRBJ2-1; abundance: NA; CDR3aa: CASSITSETYNEQFF; CDR3nt: TGTGCCAGTAGTATAACTAGCGAGACCTACAATGAGCAGTTCTTC
d_gene: NA; v_gene: TRBV9; j_gene: TRBJ1-1; abundance: few; CDR3aa: CASSGMDTEAFF; CDR3nt: TGTGCCAGCAGCGGAATGGACACTGAAGCTTTCTTT
d_gene: NA; v_gene: TRBV4-1; j_gene: TRBJ1-4; abundance: NA; CDR3aa: CASSQAGPQWGLFF; CDR3nt: TGCGCCAGCAGCCAAGCGGGACCCCAATGGGGACTGTTTTTT
d_gene: NA; v_gene: TRBV5-1; j_gene: TRBJ2-5; abundance: NA; CDR3aa: CASNGAQETQYF; CDR3nt: TGCGCCAGCAATGGGGCCCAAGAGACCCAGTACTTC
d_gene: NA; v_gene: TRBV7-8; j_gene: TRBJ2-6; abundance: NA; CDR3aa: CASSSRGSLGGANVLTF; CDR3nt: TGTGCCAGCAGCTCGCGCGGCAGCCTAGGTGGGGCCAACGTCCTGACTTTC
d_gene: TRBD1; v_gene: TRBV19; j_gene: TRBJ2-2; abundance: NA; CDR3aa: CASSISQGAGTGELFF; CDR3nt: TGTGCCAGTAGTATTTCCCAGGGGGCTGGCACCGGGGAGCTGTTTTTT
d_gene: TRBD1; v_gene: TRBV18; j_gene: TRBJ1-5; abundance: NA; CDR3aa: CASSPEQGVQPQHF; CDR3nt: TGTGCCAGCTCACCCGAACAGGGGGTTCAGCCCCAGCATTTT
d_gene: NA; v_gene: TRBV28; j_gene: TRBJ1-2; abundance: NA; CDR3aa: CASRLPVGGYTF; CDR3nt: TGTGCCAGCAGATTACCGGTCGGTGGCTACACCTTC
d_gene: NA; v_gene: TRBV4-1; j_gene: TRBJ1-3; abundance: NA; CDR3aa: CASSQGAQVAVGNTIYF; CDR3nt: TGCGCCAGCAGCCAAGGGGCCCAGGTAGCGGTGGGAAACACCATATATTTT
d_gene: TRBD2; v_gene: TRBV28; j_gene: TRBJ2-2; abundance: once; CDR3aa: CASSRTSGGYSNTGELFF; CDR3nt: TGTGCCAGCAGTAGGACTAGCGGGGGATACTCGAACACCGGGGAGCTGTTTTTT
d_gene: TRBD1; v_gene: TRBV10-2; j_gene: TRBJ1-1; abundance: NA; CDR3aa: CATKQGDRGHTEAFF; CDR3nt: TGCGCCACCAAACAAGGGGACAGGGGTCACACTGAAGCTTTCTTT
d_gene: NA; v_gene: TRBV11-2; j_gene: TRBJ1-2; abundance: NA; CDR3aa: CASSLVGQRADGYTF; CDR3nt: TGTGCCAGCAGCTTAGTTGGACAGCGCGCGGATGGCTACACCTTC
d_gene: TRBD1; v_gene: TRBV6-6; j_gene: TRBJ1-2; abundance: NA; CDR3aa: CASRTGTGARLYTF; CDR3nt: TGTGCCAGCAGAACCGGGACAGGGGCCAGGTTGTACACCTTC
d_gene: NA; v_gene: TRBV11-3; j_gene: TRBJ2-3; abundance: NA; CDR3aa: CASSLGGYPSTDTQYF; CDR3nt: TGTGCCAGCAGCTTAGGGGGATACCCCAGCACAGATACGCAGTATTTT
d_gene: NA; v_gene: TRBV14; j_gene: TRBJ1-1; abundance: once; CDR3aa: CASKGKAKAFF; CDR3nt: TGTGCCAGCAAGGGTAAGGCGAAAGCTTTCTTT
d_gene: NA; v_gene: TRBV3-1/TRBV3-2; j_gene: TRBJ1-3; abundance: NA; CDR3aa: CASSQEGSGNTIYF; CDR3nt: TGTGCCAGCAGCCAGGAGGGCTCTGGAAACACCATATATTTT
d_gene: NA; v_gene: TRBV16; j_gene: TRBJ2-1; abundance: NA; CDR3aa: CASSQSSGEETSPSYNEQFF; CDR3nt: TGTGCCAGCAGCCAATCGTCAGGGGAAGAAACCTCTCCCTCCTACAATGAGCAGTTCTTC
d_gene: NA; v_gene: TRBV18; j_gene: TRBJ1-1; abundance: NA; CDR3aa: CASSPRAENTEAFF; CDR3nt: TGTGCCAGCTCACCGCGGGCCGAGAACACTGAAGCTTTCTTT
d_gene: TRBD1; v_gene: TRBV28; j_gene: TRBJ2-2; abundance: NA; CDR3aa: CASRKQGKDTGELFF; CDR3nt: TGTGCCAGCAGGAAACAGGGGAAGGACACCGGGGAGCTGTTTTTT
d_gene: NA; v_gene: TRBV12-2; j_gene: TRBJ1-2; abundance: NA; CDR3aa: CASRPRGVWYGYTF; CDR3nt: TGTGCAAGTCGCCCGCGGGGTGTATGGTATGGCTACACCTTC
d_gene: NA; v_gene: TRBV28; j_gene: TRBJ1-5; abundance: many; CDR3aa: CASSHLPYSNQPQHF; CDR3nt: TGTGCCAGCAGCCACCTGCCATATAGCAATCAGCCCCAGCATTTT
d_gene: NA; v_gene: TRBV19; j_gene: TRBJ2-7; abundance: NA; CDR3aa: CASSISQGRGSYEQYF; CDR3nt: TGTGCCAGTAGTATCTCGCAAGGGCGAGGCTCCTACGAGCAGTACTTC
d_gene: NA; v_gene: TRBV19; j_gene: TRBJ1-2; abundance: NA; CDR3aa: CASSRQVMDYGYTF; CDR3nt: TGTGCCAGTAGTAGACAGGTAATGGACTATGGCTACACCTTC
d_gene: TRBD1; v_gene: TRBV15; j_gene: TRBJ1-5; abundance: NA; CDR3aa: CATSSRTGSISNQPQHF; CDR3nt: TGTGCCACCAGCAGTAGGACAGGGAGCATAAGTAATCAGCCCCAGCATTTT
d_gene: NA; v_gene: TRBV6-2/TRBV6-3; j_gene: TRBJ1-6; abundance: NA; CDR3aa: CASSPFQGGRNSPLHF; CDR3nt: TGTGCCAGCAGTCCATTCCAGGGTGGGAGAAATTCACCCCTCCACTTT